This entry lists 26 T cell receptor beta chains sequenced from one sample in a study of T cell responses to AZD1222 COVID-19 vaccine. The table came from immunoSEQ multiplex PCR; TCRdb's copy has only in-frame clones and leaves some out. Among 70,000 to 75,000 clones listed, around three quarters were seen once. The sequenced sample was peripheral blood, obtained 28 days after the second AZD1222 dose. These receptors were collected from an adult who received the AZD1222 COVID-19 vaccine.

The CDR3 coding sequence is TGTGCCAGCAGTCCCCGAAACGGGGGGGCGCAGTATTTT. Translating gives CASSPRNGGAQYF. The genes are TRBV12-3 or TRBV12-4 and TRBJ2-3; 8 bases map to TRBD2. Losses at the gene ends were 5 bases for V and 10 bases for J; bases not matched to a gene: 8. CDR3 length: 13 residues.

About this clone: The same CDR3 also results from other DNA sequences found in this sample. The genes are TRBV19 and TRBJ1-5; the match to TRBD1 covers 11 bases. This CDR3 has 15 residues. Germline CDR1 is LNHDA and CDR2 is SQIVND (reference sequence). J gave up 4 bases and V 5 bases, and 4 bases lay outside the gene matches. CDR3 sequence (DNA): TGTGCCAGTAGTCCGGGGACAGGGGGAAATCAGCCCCAGCATTTT. As protein: CASSPGTGGNQPQHF.

This chain uses TRBV30 with TRBJ2-2; D is undetermined. Germline CDR1 is GTSNPN and CDR2 is SVGIG (reference sequence). V was trimmed by 0 bases and J by 4 bases, leaving 6 bases between them. CDR3 length equals 13 residues. The chain's CDR3 is CAWSVRGTGELFF. Here the CDR3 DNA reads TGTGCCTGGAGTGTACGCGGCACCGGGGAGCTGTTTTTT.

The chain joins TRBV5-6 to TRBJ2-2; D might be TRBD2 (6 bases). This CDR3 region has 14 residues. V gave up 4 bases and J gave up 1 base, with 8 bases separating them. Germline assignment: CDR1 SGHDT and CDR2 YYEEEE. The CDR3 nucleotides are TGTGCCAGCAGCCTGGGGGGGAACACCGGGGAGCTGTTTTTT. It codes for CASSLGGNTGELFF.

The chain recombines TRBV7-9 with TRBJ2-7, with 8 nucleotides matching TRBD2. The CDR3 sequence is 13 residues long. V lost 5 bases, J lost 7 bases, and 7 bases stayed unmatched. Germline V gives CDR1 SEHNR, CDR2 FQNEAQ (reference sequence). The CDR3 protein is CASSPRGGQEQYF. The CDR3 region has the DNA TGTGCCAGCAGCCCCCGCGGGGGGCAGGAGCAGTACTTC.

This clone was seen a single time. V and J are TRBV27 and TRBJ1-2; D might be TRBD1 (6 bases). This CDR3 has 15 amino acids. The ends were cut back, 4 bases at V and 0 bases at J, with 12 bases in the middle. The germline V gene encodes CDR1 MNHEY and CDR2 SMNVEV (reference sequence). The CDR3 coding sequence is TGTGCCAGCAGTTCCCCAGGGGATTCTAACTATGGCTACACCTTC. Amino acid sequence: CASSSPGDSNYGYTF.

This clone occurred a few times. The chain employs TRBV19 and TRBJ2-5, with a possible D match to TRBD2 (6 bases). The CDR3 has 15 amino acids. V was shortened by 5 bases and J by 3 bases, with 16 bases between the two germline ends. The V gene's germline CDR1 is LNHDA and CDR2 SQIVND (reference sequence). The CDR3 nucleotides read TGTGCCAGTAGTGGGATTCAGGAGGGAAAAGAGACCCAGTACTTC. This encodes CASSGIQEGKETQYF.

This clone was detected only a few times. The rearrangement joins TRBV19 to TRBJ2-5; the D is unclear. The CDR3 is 13 residues long. Trimming took off 2 bases at V and 0 bases at J, with 4 bases between the two ends. Germline assignment: CDR1 LNHDA and CDR2 SQIVND (reference sequence). The CDR3 DNA follows: TGTGCCAGTAGTATAAGGTACCAAGAGACCCAGTACTTC. Protein sequence: CASSIRYQETQYF.

V gene TRBV28 combines with J gene TRBJ2-1; D possibly corresponds to TRBD2 (7 bases). Trimming removed 5 bases at V and 6 bases at J, with 14 bases between. This CDR3 is built from 14 residues. Germline loops: CDR1 MDHEN, CDR2 SYDVKM. The CDR3 nucleotides read TGTGCCAGCAGTCCCGGGGGGCGATTCAATGAGCAGTTCTTC. Encoded protein: CASSPGGRFNEQFF.

The rearrangement links TRBV29-1 to TRBJ1-1; D gene unclear. The CDR3 length is 12 residues. Trimming stripped 4 bases from V and 1 base from J, with 7 bases between. In germline, CDR1 is SQVTM, CDR2 ANQGSEA. CDR3 amino acids: CSVGLRNTEAFF. In nucleotides, the CDR3 is TGCAGCGTTGGATTGAGGAACACTGAAGCTTTCTTT.

The V call is TRBV27, the J call TRBJ2-7; possible D gene TRBD1, 5 bases. In germline, CDR1 is MNHEY, CDR2 SMNVEV (reference sequence). There are 14 residues in the CDR3. The V gene lost 4 bases and the J gene lost 7 bases, with 17 bases spanning the gap. The chain's CDR3 is CASSYQGRVGEQYF. The CDR3 DNA follows: TGTGCCAGCAGTTACCAAGGCAGGGTGGGGGAGCAGTACTTC.

The J gene is TRBJ2-5, the V gene TRBV7-9; the D gene is possibly TRBD1 (5 bases). The germline V gene encodes CDR1 SEHNR and CDR2 FQNEAQ (reference sequence). The CDR3 has 15 amino acids. V lost 2 bases, J lost 5 bases, and 15 bases lay in between. This CDR3 is CASSLSLQGVETQYF. CDR3 nucleotides: TGTGCCAGCAGCTTATCTCTTCAGGGTGTTGAGACCCAGTACTTC. Full variable domain (remainder filled in from reference TRBV7-9 and TRBJ2-5): DTGVSQNPRHKITKRGQNVTFRCDPISEHNRLYWYRQTLGQGPEFLTYFQNEAQLEKSRLLSDRFSAERPKGSFSTLEIQRTEQGDSAMYLCASSLSLQGVETQYFGPGTRLLVL.

The chain is built from TRBV18 and TRBJ2-6; D remains ambiguous. Germline V gene data show CDR1 as KGHSH and CDR2 as LQKENI. Trimming stripped 2 bases from V and 0 bases from J, with 8 bases between. The CDR3 spans 16 residues. For the CDR3, the DNA is TGTGCCAGCTCACCAGATCAGGTCTCTGGGGCCAACGTCCTGACTTTC. As protein: CASSPDQVSGANVLTF. The whole variable domain, filled in from reference TRBV18 and TRBJ2-6, reads NAGVMQNPRHLVRRRGQEARLRCSPMKGHSHVYWYRQLPEEGLKFMVYLQKENIIDESGMPKERFSAEFPKEGPSILRIQQVVRGDSAAYFCASSPDQVSGANVLTFGAGSRLTVL.

Only one count was recorded for this clone. The chain combines TRBV6-2 or TRBV6-3 with TRBJ2-1, with 8 bases fitting TRBD1. CDR3 length: 15 amino acids. Per the germline V gene, CDR1 is MNHEY and CDR2 is SVGEGT. The J segment lost 4 bases and the V segment lost 1 base, leaving 3 bases of the junction unmatched. The CDR3 DNA is TGTGCCAGCAGTTACTTGACAGGGGAGTACAATGAGCAGTTCTTC. Its translation is CASSYLTGEYNEQFF.

The V call is TRBV27, the J call TRBJ1-1; D is unclear. Germline CDR1 and CDR2: MNHEY and SMNVEV (reference sequence). The CDR3 is 13 amino acids. V was shortened by 6 bases and J by 10 bases, with 18 bases between the two germline ends. CDR3 nucleotide sequence: TGTGCCAGCAGCACTAGCGGGCCGCGGGTAGCTTTCTTT. Translating it yields CASSTSGPRVAFF.

The chain uses TRBV28 and TRBJ2-3, with D perhaps matching TRBD1 (5 bases). The CDR3 loop spans 11 amino acids. Looked up from germline, CDR1 is MDHEN and CDR2 is SYDVKM. V was clipped by 4 bases and J by 8 bases, with 7 bases between them. CDR3 DNA sequence: TGTGCCAGCAGTTCGCAGGGTACGCAGTATTTT. Its protein product is CASSSQGTQYF.

The chain couples TRBV28 to TRBJ2-5; perhaps TRBD1 as D (6 bases). This CDR3 contains 11 residues. From germline, CDR1 is MDHEN and CDR2 SYDVKM. The CDR3, as DNA: TGTGCGACACAGGGTCAAGAGACCCAGTACTTC. Translation: CATQGQETQYF.

V gene TRBV28 combines with J gene TRBJ2-7; the D is unclear. The CDR3 is 15 residues long. V lost 6 bases, J lost 2 bases, and 17 bases lay in between. CDR1 and CDR2 (germline): MDHEN, SYDVKM. CDR3: CASSWDLRHTYEQYF. CDR3 bases: TGTGCCAGCAGCTGGGATCTACGACATACCTACGAGCAGTACTTC.

The chain is built from TRBV21-1 and TRBJ1-4. TRBV21-1 is tagged as a pseudogene. The CDR3 is 14 residues long. The CDR3 spells CASSPVTIREKLFF. The CDR3 nucleotides are TGTGCCAGCAGCCCTGTTACTATAAGGGAAAAACTGTTTTTT.

In this sample, this clone turned up a few times. This rearrangement joins TRBV11-2 to TRBJ2-6; TRBD2 might be the D (7 bases). Germline V gives CDR1 SGHAT, CDR2 FQNNGV. The CDR3 totals 17 residues. Trimming removed 6 bases at V and 1 base at J, with 16 bases between. The CDR3 loop is CASSITGGQSGANVLTF. CDR3 bases: TGTGCCAGCAGTATAACGGGGGGCCAATCTGGGGCCAACGTCCTGACTTTC.

This rearrangement joins TRBV5-8 to TRBJ1-2; unclear D gene. V shed 0 bases and J shed 4 bases, with 13 bases lying between them. Germline V lookup: CDR1 SGHTS, CDR2 YDEGEE. CDR3 length equals 15 residues. CDR3 nucleotide sequence: TGTGCCAGCAGCTTGGATGAAACAGCTTTCTATGGCTACACCTTC. This codes for CASSLDETAFYGYTF.

The chain carries TRBV5-1 and TRBJ1-5, with D tentatively TRBD1 (5 bases). The CDR3 has 15 amino acids. Germline CDR1 and CDR2: SGHRS and YFSETQ. Trimming shortened V by 4 bases and J by 5 bases, and 16 bases separated the two germline ends. The CDR3: CASSPAGRGDQPQHF. The CDR3 nucleotides are TGCGCCAGCAGCCCGGCGGGGAGGGGCGATCAGCCCCAGCATTTT. Full variable domain (rest looked up from reference TRBV5-1 and TRBJ1-5): KAGVTQTPRYLIKTRGQQVTLSCSPISGHRSVSWYQQTPGQGLQFLFEYFSETQRNKGNFPGRFSGRQFSNSRSEMNVSTLELGDSALYLCASSPAGRGDQPQHFGDGTRLSIL.

The V gene is TRBV6-6, the J gene TRBJ1-5, with D unresolved. Trimming removed 4 bases from V and 5 bases from J, with 6 bases in between. CDR1 MNHNY and CDR2 SVGAGI come from the germline V gene (reference sequence). This CDR3 has 12 residues. CDR3 in DNA: TGTGCCAGCAGTTTTGCGGATCAGCCCCAGCATTTT. Translating it yields CASSFADQPQHF.

This chain links TRBV2 with TRBJ1-5; D is unresolved. Germline V CDR1 and CDR2: SNHLY, FYNNEI. Between the trimmed V and J ends, which lost 3 bases and 9 bases, there was a span of 18 bases. The CDR3 totals 15 residues. As DNA, the CDR3 is TGTGCCAGCAGTGACGGTAGGGCGTCCCTTCGGCCCCAGCATTTT. Translation gives CASSDGRASLRPQHF.

CDR3 in amino acids: CASSHDRVLYGYTF. CDR3 nucleotides: TGTGCCAGCAGCCACGACAGAGTTCTCTATGGCTACACCTTC. The V call is TRBV6-5, the J call TRBJ1-2; D might be TRBD1 (5 bases). V was trimmed by 6 bases and J by 4 bases, leaving 15 bases between them. Germline V gives CDR1 MNHEY, CDR2 SVGAGI. The CDR3 loop spans 14 amino acids.

Only a few counts were recorded for this clone. The chain is built from TRBV5-1 and TRBJ2-2, with a tentative D call TRBD2 (6 bases). V was pared by 4 bases and J by 10 bases, with 23 bases between. In germline, CDR1 is SGHRS, CDR2 YFSETQ. This CDR3 comprises 16 residues. The CDR3 spells CASSPGVRSQGEELFF. The DNA for the CDR3 is TGCGCCAGCAGCCCGGGGGTCAGGTCCCAGGGAGAGGAGCTGTTTTTT.